A selection of T cell receptor beta chains follows, all from one sample in a study of T cell responses to AZD1222 COVID-19 vaccine. Method: immunoSEQ multiplex PCR; TCRdb's copy keeps in-frame clones and lacks some. The table includes 200,000 to 250,000 clones, just over 90% detected once. The sequences come from peripheral blood, collected on day 0 of MenACWY control vaccination. These receptors were collected from an adult in good health. CDR3s include the opening cysteine and the closing phenylalanine or tryptophan. A D gene is named only where the DNA matches it firmly. Clone sizes are given selectively: once, few, many, or a class where the clone is expanded.

size,V,D,length,J,CDR3,DNA
.,TRBV14,TRBD1,15,TRBJ1-3,CASSQATGSRNTIYF,TGTGCCAGCAGCCAGGCGACAGGGTCAAGAAACACCATATATTTT
.,TRBV28,TRBD1,15,TRBJ2-7,CASSWGQALSYEQYF,TGTGCCAGCAGTTGGGGACAGGCCCTATCCTACGAGCAGTACTTC
.,TRBV5-1,TRBD1,16,TRBJ1-2,CASSRTGGDLNYGYTF,TGCGCCAGCAGCCGGACAGGGGGGGATCTCAACTATGGCTACACCTTC
.,TRBV5-6,.,11,TRBJ1-2,CASSLIWGYTF,TGTGCCAGCAGCTTGATTTGGGGCTACACCTTC
once,TRBV7-2,TRBD1,14,TRBJ1-4,CASTPGQGNEKLFF,TGTGCCAGCACCCCGGGACAGGGAAATGAAAAACTGTTTTTT
.,TRBV7-8,TRBD1,16,TRBJ1-5,CASRQGDTYSNQPQHF,TGTGCCAGCAGGCAGGGGGATACCTATAGCAATCAGCCCCAGCATTTT
.,TRBV6-5,TRBD1,13,TRBJ1-2,CASRAGTDYGYTF,TGTGCCAGCAGGGCCGGGACAGACTATGGCTACACCTTC
.,TRBV2,.,15,TRBJ1-1,CASSPGGGRVTEAFF,TGTGCCAGCAGCCCCGGAGGAGGGCGGGTCACTGAAGCTTTCTTT
.,TRBV28,.,11,TRBJ1-1,CASRLMGKAFF,TGTGCCAGCCGTCTGATGGGGAAAGCTTTCTTT
.,TRBV6-6,.,15,TRBJ2-3,CASIKTGWGTDTQYF,TGTGCCAGCATTAAAACAGGGTGGGGCACAGATACGCAGTATTTT
.,TRBV6-5,TRBD1,13,TRBJ1-1,CASSPRGQGVTFF,TGTGCCAGCAGTCCCCGGGGACAGGGGGTGACTTTCTTT
once,TRBV6-5,.,14,TRBJ1-2,CASSYSRDIYGYTF,TGTGCCAGCAGTTACTCTCGGGACATCTATGGCTACACCTTC
once,TRBV2,.,15,TRBJ1-2,CASSGLHRDPYGYTF,TGTGCCAGCAGTGGGCTCCACAGGGATCCCTATGGCTACACCTTC
once,TRBV20-1,.,14,TRBJ2-1,CSASRVGGDNEQFF,TGCAGTGCTAGTAGGGTAGGAGGTGACAATGAGCAGTTCTTC
.,TRBV7-2,.,16,TRBJ1-3,CASSLGSVKAGNTIYF,TGTGCCAGCAGCTTGGGTAGCGTTAAGGCTGGAAACACCATATATTTT
.,TRBV7-2,TRBD1,15,TRBJ1-2,CASSLLGGTGNGYTF,TGTGCCAGCAGCTTATTAGGGGGGACAGGGAATGGCTACACCTTC
.,TRBV2,.,11,TRBJ1-1,CASRYSTEAFF,TGTGCCAGCAGATACTCCACTGAAGCTTTCTTT
.,TRBV2,TRBD1,14,TRBJ1-6,CASKVGQGFGPLHF,TGTGCCAGCAAAGTTGGACAGGGGTTTGGGCCCCTCCACTTT
.,TRBV29-1,.,17,TRBJ1-1,CSVEGAGTPYLGTEAFF,TGCAGCGTTGAAGGGGCGGGGACGCCTTACCTAGGGACTGAAGCTTTCTTT
.,TRBV27,.,14,TRBJ2-3,CASSKQVSTDTQYF,TGTGCCAGCAGTAAACAGGTTAGCACAGATACGCAGTATTTT
.,TRBV12-3/TRBV12-4,TRBD1,13,TRBJ1-5,CASGGQGDQPQHF,TGTGCCAGCGGTGGACAGGGGGATCAGCCCCAGCATTTT
.,TRBV2,TRBD1,15,TRBJ1-3,CASSGQGVHGNTIYF,TGTGCCAGCAGTGGCCAGGGGGTGCATGGAAACACCATATATTTT
.,TRBV19,TRBD1,13,TRBJ1-2,CASSRDSYQGYTF,TGTGCCAGTAGTAGGGACAGCTATCAGGGCTACACCTTC
.,TRBV3-1/TRBV3-2,.,15,TRBJ1-1,CASSQDPGLGTEAFF,TGTGCCAGCAGCCAAGATCCGGGACTGGGCACTGAAGCTTTCTTT
.,TRBV19,.,13,TRBJ1-5,CASSMASNQPQHF,TGTGCCAGTAGTATGGCGAGCAATCAGCCCCAGCATTTT
.,TRBV11-3,.,11,TRBJ2-5,CASSPQETQYF,TGTGCCAGCAGCCCACAAGAGACCCAGTACTTC
.,TRBV6-5,.,13,TRBJ2-3,CAARTGDTDTQYF,TGTGCCGCGCGGACGGGTGACACAGATACGCAGTATTTT
once,TRBV28,.,14,TRBJ1-2,CASSPSGAPKGYTF,TGTGCCAGCAGCCCGTCTGGGGCGCCGAAGGGCTACACCTTC